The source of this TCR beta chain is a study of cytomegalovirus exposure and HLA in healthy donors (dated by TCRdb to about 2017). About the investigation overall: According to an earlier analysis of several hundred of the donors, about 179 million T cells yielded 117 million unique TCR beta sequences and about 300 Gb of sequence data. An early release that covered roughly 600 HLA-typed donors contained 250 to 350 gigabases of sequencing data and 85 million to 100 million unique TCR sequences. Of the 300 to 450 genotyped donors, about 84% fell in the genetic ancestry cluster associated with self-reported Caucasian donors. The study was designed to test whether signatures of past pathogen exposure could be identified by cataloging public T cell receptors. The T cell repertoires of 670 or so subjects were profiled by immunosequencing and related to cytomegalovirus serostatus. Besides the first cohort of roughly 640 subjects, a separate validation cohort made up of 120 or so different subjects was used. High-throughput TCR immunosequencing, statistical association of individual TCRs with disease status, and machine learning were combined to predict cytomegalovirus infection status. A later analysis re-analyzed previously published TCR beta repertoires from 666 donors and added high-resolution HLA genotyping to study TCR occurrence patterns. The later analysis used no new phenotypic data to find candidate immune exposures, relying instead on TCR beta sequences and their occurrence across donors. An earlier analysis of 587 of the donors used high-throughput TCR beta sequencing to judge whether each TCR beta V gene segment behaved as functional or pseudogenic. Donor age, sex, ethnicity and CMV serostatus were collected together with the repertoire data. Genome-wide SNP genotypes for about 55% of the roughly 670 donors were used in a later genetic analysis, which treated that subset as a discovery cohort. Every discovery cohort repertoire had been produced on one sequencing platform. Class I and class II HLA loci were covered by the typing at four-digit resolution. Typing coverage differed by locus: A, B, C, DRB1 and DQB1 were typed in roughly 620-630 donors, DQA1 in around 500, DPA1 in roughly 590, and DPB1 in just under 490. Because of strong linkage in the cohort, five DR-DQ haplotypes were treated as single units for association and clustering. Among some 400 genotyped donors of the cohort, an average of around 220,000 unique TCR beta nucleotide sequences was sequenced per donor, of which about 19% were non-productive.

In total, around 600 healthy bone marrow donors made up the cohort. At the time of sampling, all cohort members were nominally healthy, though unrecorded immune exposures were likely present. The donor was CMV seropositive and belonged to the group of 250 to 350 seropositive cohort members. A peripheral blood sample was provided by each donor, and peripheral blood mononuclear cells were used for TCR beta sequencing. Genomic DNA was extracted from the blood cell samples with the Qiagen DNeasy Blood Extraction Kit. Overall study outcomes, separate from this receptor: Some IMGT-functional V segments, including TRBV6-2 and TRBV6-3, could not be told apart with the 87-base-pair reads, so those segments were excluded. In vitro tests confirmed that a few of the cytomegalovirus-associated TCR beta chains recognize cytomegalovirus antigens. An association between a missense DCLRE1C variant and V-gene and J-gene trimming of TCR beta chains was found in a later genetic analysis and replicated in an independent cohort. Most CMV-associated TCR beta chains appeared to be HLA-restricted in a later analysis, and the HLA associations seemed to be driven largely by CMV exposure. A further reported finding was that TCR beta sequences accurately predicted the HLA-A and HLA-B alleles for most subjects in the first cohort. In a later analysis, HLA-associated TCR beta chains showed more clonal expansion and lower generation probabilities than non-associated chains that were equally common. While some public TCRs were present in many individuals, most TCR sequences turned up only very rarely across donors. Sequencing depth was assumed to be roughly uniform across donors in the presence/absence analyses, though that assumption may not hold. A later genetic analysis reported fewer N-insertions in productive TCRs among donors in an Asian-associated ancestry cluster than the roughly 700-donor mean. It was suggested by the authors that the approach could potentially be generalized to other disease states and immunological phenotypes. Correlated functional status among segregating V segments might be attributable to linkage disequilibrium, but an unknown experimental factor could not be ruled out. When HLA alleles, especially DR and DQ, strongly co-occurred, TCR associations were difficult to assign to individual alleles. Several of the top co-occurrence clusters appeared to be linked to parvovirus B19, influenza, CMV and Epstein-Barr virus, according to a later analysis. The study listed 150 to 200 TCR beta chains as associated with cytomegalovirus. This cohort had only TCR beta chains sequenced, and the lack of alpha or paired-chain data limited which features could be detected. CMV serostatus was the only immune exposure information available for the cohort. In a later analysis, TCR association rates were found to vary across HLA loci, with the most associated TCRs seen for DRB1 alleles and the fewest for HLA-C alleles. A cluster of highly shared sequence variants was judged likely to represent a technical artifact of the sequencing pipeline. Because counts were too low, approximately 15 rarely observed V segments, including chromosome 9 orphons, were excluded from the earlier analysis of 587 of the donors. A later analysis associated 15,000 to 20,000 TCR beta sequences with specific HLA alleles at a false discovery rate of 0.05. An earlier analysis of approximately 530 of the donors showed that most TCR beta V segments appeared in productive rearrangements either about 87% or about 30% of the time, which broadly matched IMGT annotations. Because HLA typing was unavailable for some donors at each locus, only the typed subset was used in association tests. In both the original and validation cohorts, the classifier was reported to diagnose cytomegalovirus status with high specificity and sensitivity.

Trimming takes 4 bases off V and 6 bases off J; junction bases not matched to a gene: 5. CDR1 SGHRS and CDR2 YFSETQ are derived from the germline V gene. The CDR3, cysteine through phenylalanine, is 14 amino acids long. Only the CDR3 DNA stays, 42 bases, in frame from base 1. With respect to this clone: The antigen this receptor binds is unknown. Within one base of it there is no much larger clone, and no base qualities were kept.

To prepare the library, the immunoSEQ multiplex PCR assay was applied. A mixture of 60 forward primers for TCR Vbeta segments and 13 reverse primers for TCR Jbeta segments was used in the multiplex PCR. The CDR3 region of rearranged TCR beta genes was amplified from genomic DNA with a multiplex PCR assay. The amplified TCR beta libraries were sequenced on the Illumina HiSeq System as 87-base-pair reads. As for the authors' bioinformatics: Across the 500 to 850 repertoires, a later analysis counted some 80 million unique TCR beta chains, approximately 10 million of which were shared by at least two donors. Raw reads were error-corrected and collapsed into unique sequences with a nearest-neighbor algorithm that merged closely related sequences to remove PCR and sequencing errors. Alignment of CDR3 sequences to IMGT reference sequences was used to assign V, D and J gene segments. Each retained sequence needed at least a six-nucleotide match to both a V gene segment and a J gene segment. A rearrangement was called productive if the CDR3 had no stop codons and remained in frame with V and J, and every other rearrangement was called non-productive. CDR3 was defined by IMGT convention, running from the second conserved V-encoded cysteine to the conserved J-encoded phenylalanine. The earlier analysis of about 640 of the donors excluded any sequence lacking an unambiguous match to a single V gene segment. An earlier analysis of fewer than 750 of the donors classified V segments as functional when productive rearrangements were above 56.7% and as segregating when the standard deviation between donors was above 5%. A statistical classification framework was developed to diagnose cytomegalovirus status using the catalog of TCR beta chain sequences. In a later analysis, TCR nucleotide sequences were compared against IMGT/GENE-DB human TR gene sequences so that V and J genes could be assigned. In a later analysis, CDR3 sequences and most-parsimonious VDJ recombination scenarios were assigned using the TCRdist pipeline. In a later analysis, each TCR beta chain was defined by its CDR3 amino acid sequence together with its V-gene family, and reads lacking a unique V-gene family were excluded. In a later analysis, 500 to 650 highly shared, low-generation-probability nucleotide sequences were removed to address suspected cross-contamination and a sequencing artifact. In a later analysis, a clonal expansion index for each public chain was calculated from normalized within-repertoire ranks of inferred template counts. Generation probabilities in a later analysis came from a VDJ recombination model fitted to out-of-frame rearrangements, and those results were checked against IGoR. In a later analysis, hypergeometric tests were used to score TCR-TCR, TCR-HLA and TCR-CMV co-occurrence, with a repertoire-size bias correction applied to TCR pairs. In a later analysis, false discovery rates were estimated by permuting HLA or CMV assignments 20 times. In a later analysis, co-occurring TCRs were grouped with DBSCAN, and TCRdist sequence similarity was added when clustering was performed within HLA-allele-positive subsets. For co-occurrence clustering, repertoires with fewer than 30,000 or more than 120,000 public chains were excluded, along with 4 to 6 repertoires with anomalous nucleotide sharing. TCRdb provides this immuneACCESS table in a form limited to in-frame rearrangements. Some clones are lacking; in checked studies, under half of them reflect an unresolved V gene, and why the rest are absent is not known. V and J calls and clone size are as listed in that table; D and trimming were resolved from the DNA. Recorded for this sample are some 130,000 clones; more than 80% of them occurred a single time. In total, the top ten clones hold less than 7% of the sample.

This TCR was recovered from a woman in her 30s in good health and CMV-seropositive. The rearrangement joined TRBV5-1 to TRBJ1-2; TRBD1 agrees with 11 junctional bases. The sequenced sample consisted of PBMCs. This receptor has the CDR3 CASSLGTGGHGYTF. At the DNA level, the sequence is TGCGCCAGCAGCCTTGGGACAGGGGGACATGGCTACACCTTC.